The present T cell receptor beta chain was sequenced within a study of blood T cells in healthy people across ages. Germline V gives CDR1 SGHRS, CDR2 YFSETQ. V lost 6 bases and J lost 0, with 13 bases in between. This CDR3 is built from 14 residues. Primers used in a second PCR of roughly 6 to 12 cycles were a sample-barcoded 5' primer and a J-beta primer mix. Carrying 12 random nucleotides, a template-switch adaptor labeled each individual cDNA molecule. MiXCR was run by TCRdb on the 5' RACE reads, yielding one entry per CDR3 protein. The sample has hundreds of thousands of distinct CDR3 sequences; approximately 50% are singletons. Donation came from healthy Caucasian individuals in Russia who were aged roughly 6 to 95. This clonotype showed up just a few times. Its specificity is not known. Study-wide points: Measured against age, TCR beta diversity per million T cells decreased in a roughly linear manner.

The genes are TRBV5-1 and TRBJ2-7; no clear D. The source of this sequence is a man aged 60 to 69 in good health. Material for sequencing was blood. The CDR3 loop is CASNPGTRSYEQYF. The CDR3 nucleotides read TGCGCCAGCAATCCGGGCACCCGCTCCTACGAGCAGTACTTC.